This T cell receptor (beta chain) was captured in a study of cytomegalovirus exposure and HLA in healthy donors. Study-level background: Inside one of the first data releases sat roughly 80 million unique TCRs taken from HLA-typed donors. General study results and limits: In presence/absence analyses, roughly uniform sequencing depth across donors was assumed. Apparent HLA restriction characterized most CMV-associated TCR beta chains in a later analysis. Through in vitro validation, a few CMV-associated chains were shown to be specific for CMV antigens.

Trimming shortened V by 2 bases and J by 14 bases, and 14 bases separated the two germline ends. This CDR3 contains 12 residues. Germline values: CDR1 MNHNS, CDR2 SASEGT. As concerns this clone: The antigen remains unidentified.

Primers included in the PCR were 60 Vbeta and 13 Jbeta primers. The repertoire was sequenced with immunoSEQ multiplex PCR; TCRdb's copy has only in-frame clones and lacks some. The repertoire holds roughly 150,000 clones, with about 82% as singletons. The sequencing input was PBMCs. The receptor was isolated from a male donor in good health and CMV-seronegative. The chain uses TRBV6-1 and TRBJ2-3; TRBD1 might be the D (5 bases). CDR3 DNA: TGTGCCAGCAGTGAATCCTGGGGCAGCCCGTATTTT. It encodes CASSESWGSPYF.